The 29 T cell receptor beta chains below come from one sample, sequenced in a study of radiation and T cells in renal cell carcinoma. Here immunoSEQ multiplex PCR was the method, and the copy in TCRdb shows in-frame clones only, minus some. The sample records some 72,000 clones, more than 75% being singletons. Time point indicated: blood 2 weeks post-SBRT. As to treatment: 15 Gy SBRT to primary tumor, nephrectomy 4 weeks later. The sample was blood, taken from a patient whose treatment included radiotherapy and nephrectomy. The receptors were sampled from a man in his 60s with renal cell carcinoma.

CDR3 region: CAISREDSGEKLFF. The CDR3 bases are TGTGCCATCAGTAGAGAGGACAGCGGAGAAAAACTGTTTTTT. This chain joins TRBV10-3 and TRBJ1-4; TRBD1 is a possible D gene (6 bases). Germline CDR1 and CDR2: ENHRY and SYGVKD. The V end lost 5 bases, the J end lost 8 bases, and 15 bases lay between the germline ends. The CDR3 sequence is 14 residues long.

The V call is TRBV6-1, the J call TRBJ2-7; D might be TRBD2 (5 bases). The germline V gene has CDR1 MNHNS and CDR2 SASEGT. V dropped 0 bases and J dropped 5 bases, with 11 bases sitting between them. This CDR3 contains 14 residues. As DNA, the CDR3 is TGTGCCAGCAGTGAAGCGGGAGTGATCCACGAGCAGTACTTC. Its translation is CASSEAGVIHEQYF.

The V gene is TRBV7-8, the J gene TRBJ2-3, with D possibly being TRBD2 (5 bases). There are 14 residues in the CDR3. Germline V lookup: CDR1 SGHVS, CDR2 FQNEAQ. Trimming cost V 5 bases and J 1 base, with 10 bases left between them. The chain's CDR3 is CASSTHGGTDTQYF. The DNA of the CDR3 is TGTGCCAGCAGCACCCACGGGGGCACAGATACGCAGTATTTT. The entire variable domain, with the rest obtained from reference TRBV7-8 and TRBJ2-3, is as follows: GAGVSQSPRYKVAKRGQDVALRCDPISGHVSLFWYQQALGQGPEFLTYFQNEAQLDKSGLPSDRFFAERPEGSVSTLKIQRTQQEDSAVYLCASSTHGGTDTQYFGPGTRLTVL.

This chain uses TRBV7-9 with TRBJ1-5, with TRBD1 identical over 10 bases. Germline CDR1 SEHNR, CDR2 FQNEAQ (reference sequence). Trimming removed 9 bases from V and 2 bases from J; junction bases left unmatched: 1. This CDR3 contains 13 residues. The DNA for the CDR3 is TGTGCCAGTGGGACAGGGGGCAATCAGCCCCAGCATTTT. Protein: CASGTGGNQPQHF.

The CDR3 sequence: CASSQPGGGNTEAFF. The CDR3, as DNA: TGTGCCAGCAGTCAACCTGGTGGGGGGAACACTGAAGCTTTCTTT. The chain carries TRBV6-6 and TRBJ1-1, with TRBD1 as a possible D gene (5 bases). The V and J ends lost 5 bases and 1 base respectively, with 14 bases between them. The germline V gene has CDR1 MNHNY and CDR2 SVGAGI (reference sequence). This CDR3 has 15 residues.

CDR3 DNA: TGTGCCACCAGCGGCAGCGCGGGGGACAATTCACCCCTCCACTTT. Amino acid sequence: CATSGSAGDNSPLHF. V and J are TRBV15 and TRBJ1-6, with D tentatively TRBD1 (5 bases). V lost 5 bases and J lost 7, with 15 bases in between. Germline V lookup: CDR1 LNHNV, CDR2 YYDKDF (reference sequence). The CDR3 runs to 15 residues.

This chain links TRBV6-5 with TRBJ1-4; TRBD1 might be the D (6 bases). Germline V gene data show CDR1 as MNHEY and CDR2 as SVGAGI. The CDR3 runs 14 residues. The ends were cut back, 4 bases at V and 8 bases at J, with 14 bases in the middle. This CDR3 reads CASSSPRDIEKLFF. In nucleotides, the CDR3 is TGTGCCAGCAGTTCCCCTCGGGACATAGAAAAACTGTTTTTT.

The chain combines TRBV19 with TRBJ2-5, with D perhaps TRBD2 (5 bases). V gave up 5 bases and J gave up 0 bases, with 10 bases separating them. The length of the CDR3 is 14 residues. Germline V gives CDR1 LNHDA, CDR2 SQIVND (reference sequence). The CDR3 is CASSLRGYQETQYF. The CDR3 region has the DNA TGTGCCAGTAGTCTACGGGGTTACCAAGAGACCCAGTACTTC.

This clone was recorded only once. This chain uses TRBV20-1 with TRBJ1-2; tentatively, D is TRBD1 (6 bases). The germline CDR1 and CDR2 sequences are DFQATT and SNEGSKA (reference sequence). The V end was cut by 4 bases, the J end by 8 bases, with 11 bases between. This CDR3 contains 11 residues. The CDR3 reads CSATGDWGYTF. DNA of the CDR3: TGCAGTGCTACAGGGGATTGGGGCTACACCTTC.

The CDR3 loop reads CASADRAARGGYTF. The DNA of the CDR3 is TGTGCCAGCGCCGACAGGGCTGCAAGGGGAGGCTACACCTTC. The J gene is TRBJ1-2, the V gene TRBV7-2; 7 bases are a match to TRBD1. CDR3 length: 14 residues. With V trimmed by 8 bases and J by 8 bases, 14 bases remained unmatched. Germline V gene lookup returns CDR1 SGHTA and CDR2 FQGNSA.

V and J are TRBV4-2 and TRBJ1-2, with 7 nucleotides matching TRBD1. The germline V gene has CDR1 LGHNA and CDR2 YNFKEQ. This CDR3 comprises 16 residues. V was pared by 4 bases and J by 4 bases, with 12 bases of the junction left unmatched. In nucleotides, the CDR3 is TGTGCCAGCAGCCCATCAGGGGAGGGGGCTGGCTATGGCTACACCTTC. Protein product: CASSPSGEGAGYGYTF.

This chain uses TRBV10-2 with TRBJ2-2; D is uncertain. The CDR3 is 13 residues long. Per germline, CDR1 WSHSY and CDR2 SAAADI. Trimming left V 6 bases short and J 3 bases short, with 8 bases between. The CDR3 region has the DNA TGCGCCAGCAGCGTCGGTCACACCGGGGAGCTGTTTTTT. Amino acid sequence: CASSVGHTGELFF.

The CDR3 coding sequence is TGTGCCAGCAGCTTGGGCCCCTCACGACGGCAGTTCTTC. Residues: CASSLGPSRRQFF. This rearrangement joins TRBV7-9 to TRBJ2-1; D call uncertain. The V end lost 3 bases, the J end lost 12 bases, and 15 bases lay between the germline ends. The CDR3 loop spans 13 amino acids. Germline lookup yields CDR1 SEHNR and CDR2 FQNEAQ (reference sequence).

The chain has TRBV15 and TRBJ1-2; 7 nucleotides align to TRBD1. Germline values: CDR1 LNHNV, CDR2 YYDKDF (reference sequence). V was pared by 0 bases and J by 6 bases, with 7 bases of the junction left unmatched. The CDR3 loop spans 15 amino acids. CDR3: CATSRDPGGEDGYTF. The CDR3 coding sequence is TGTGCCACCAGCAGAGATCCAGGGGGGGAAGATGGCTACACCTTC. The full variable domain, completed using reference TRBV15 and TRBJ1-2, is DAMVIQNPRYQVTQFGKPVTLSCSQTLNHNVMYWYQQKSSQAPKLLFHYYDKDFNNEADTPDNFQSRRPNTSFCFLDIRSPGLGDTAMYLCATSRDPGGEDGYTFGSGTRLTVV.

This chain links TRBV2 with TRBJ2-1, with unresolved D. V shed 7 bases and J shed 5 bases, with 12 bases lying between them. Germline V CDR1 and CDR2: SNHLY, FYNNEI. The CDR3 contains 13 residues. CDR3 sequence reads: CASNSNKNNEQFF. CDR3 nucleotide sequence: TGTGCCAGCAACTCCAACAAGAACAATGAGCAGTTCTTC.

The CDR3 here is CASSLAGATDTQYF. For the CDR3, the DNA is TGTGCCAGCAGCTTGGCAGGGGCGACAGATACGCAGTATTTT. V gene TRBV5-8 combines with J gene TRBJ2-3; D perhaps matches TRBD1 (6 bases). Trimming took 0 bases from V and 3 from J, leaving 8 bases between them. The CDR3 length is 14 residues. Germline V gives CDR1 SGHTS, CDR2 YDEGEE.

This clone was seen a single time. The chain has TRBV27 and TRBJ1-5; D gene unclear. From germline, CDR1 is MNHEY and CDR2 SMNVEV (reference sequence). This CDR3 comprises 14 residues. Trimming cost V 2 bases and J 0 bases, with 5 bases left between them. This chain's CDR3 is CASSLAGSNQPQHF. In DNA, the CDR3 is TGTGCCAGCAGTTTAGCCGGTAGCAATCAGCCCCAGCATTTT.

The chain links TRBV30 to TRBJ2-3; D is unclear. Germline V lookup: CDR1 GTSNPN, CDR2 SVGIG (reference sequence). There are 14 residues in the CDR3. Trimming took 1 base from V and 0 from J, leaving 8 bases between them. The CDR3 loop reads CAWSEGRSTDTQYF. The CDR3 nucleotides read TGTGCCTGGAGTGAGGGTCGGAGCACAGATACGCAGTATTTT.

V is TRBV6-5 and J is TRBJ2-7; 10 bases agree with TRBD2. CDR3 size: 15 residues. The V and J ends lost 6 bases and 2 bases, in that order; junction bases with no gene match: 7. The germline V gene has CDR1 MNHEY and CDR2 SVGAGI. The CDR3: CASRITSGTTYEQYF. CDR3 sequence (DNA): TGTGCCAGCAGAATAACTAGCGGGACCACCTACGAGCAGTACTTC.

The gene calls are TRBV28 and TRBJ2-1; 10 bases align to TRBD2. Germline-derived CDR1 and CDR2 are MDHEN and SYDVKM. The CDR3 has 14 amino acids. V lost 8 bases to trimming and J lost 9 bases; unmatched junction nucleotides: 10. The CDR3 DNA reads TGTGCCAGCCACCGGACTAGCGGTAACGGTGAGCAGTTCTTC. Protein product: CASHRTSGNGEQFF.

This clone was seen a few times. The chain carries TRBV7-8 and TRBJ1-1; D is uncertain. V gave up 4 bases and J gave up 11 bases, with 20 bases separating them. This CDR3 has 14 residues. Germline CDR1 reads SGHVS; CDR2 reads FQNEAQ. The CDR3 DNA follows: TGTGCCAGCAGCTCCCTGACACAGATGCGGTCCGCTTTCTTT. This gives the protein CASSSLTQMRSAFF.

J is TRBJ1-2 and V is TRBV6-5; possible D gene TRBD1, 6 bases. The CDR3 loop spans 13 amino acids. Trimming cost V 4 bases and J 8 bases, with 14 bases left between them. Germline V gene lookup returns CDR1 MNHEY and CDR2 SVGAGI. In nucleotides, the CDR3 is TGTGCCAGCAGTTGGAACAGGGAGGGCGGCTACACCTTC. The encoded protein is CASSWNREGGYTF.

This clone was picked up one time. V and J are TRBV7-2 and TRBJ1-5; D is possibly TRBD1 (6 bases). Germline-derived CDR1 and CDR2 are SGHTA and FQGNSA. The CDR3 contains 15 residues. Trimming left V 0 bases short and J 1 base short, with 7 bases between. CDR3 residues: CASSLADRSNQPQHF. In DNA, the CDR3 is TGTGCCAGCAGCTTAGCCGACAGGAGCAATCAGCCCCAGCATTTT.

The chain links TRBV11-2 to TRBJ1-3, with unresolved D. This CDR3 has 15 residues. CDR1 and CDR2 from the germline V gene are SGHAT and FQNNGV. V dropped 5 bases and J dropped 3 bases, with 14 bases sitting between them. DNA of the CDR3: TGTGCCAGCAGCCTGTCTTCCGGGATTGGAAACACCATATATTTT. This encodes CASSLSSGIGNTIYF.

J is TRBJ2-3 and V is TRBV25-1; 8 positions match TRBD2. J was trimmed by 0 bases and V by 3 bases; bases with no gene match: 5. The CDR3 contains 16 residues. The V gene's germline CDR1 is MGHDK and CDR2 SYGVNS. CDR3 bases: TGTGCCAGCAGTGAGCAGCGGGAGATCAGCACAGATACGCAGTATTTT. Translation gives CASSEQREISTDTQYF.

The chain uses TRBV11-2 and TRBJ2-7; tentative D call: TRBD2 (6 bases). Germline V CDR1 and CDR2: SGHAT, FQNNGV. V was shortened by 5 bases and J by 6 bases, with 17 bases between the two germline ends. The CDR3 runs 14 residues. CDR3 loop: CASSLELRDFEQYF. CDR3 nucleotides: TGTGCCAGCAGCCTCGAGCTTAGGGACTTCGAGCAGTACTTC. The full variable domain, in which reference TRBV11-2 and TRBJ2-7 provide the parts outside the CDR3, is EAGVAQSPRYKIIEKRQSVAFWCNPISGHATLYWYQQILGQGPKLLIQFQNNGVVDDSQLPKDRFSAERLKGVDSTLKIQPAKLEDSAVYLCASSLELRDFEQYFGPGTRLTVT.

The genes are TRBV28 and TRBJ2-5; D possibly matches TRBD1 or TRBD2 (5 bases each). The CDR3 length is 15 residues. V gave up 8 bases and J gave up 5 bases, with 21 bases separating them. Germline CDR1 MDHEN, CDR2 SYDVKM. CDR3 DNA: TGTGCCAGCCGGGGTGGGTCTGCGAGGGGCGAGACCCAGTACTTC. Translated: CASRGGSARGETQYF.

This chain joins TRBV5-1 and TRBJ2-1, with D possibly TRBD2 on 6 matching bases. The V end was cut by 0 bases, the J end by 7 bases, with 17 bases between. The CDR3 totals 16 residues. From germline, CDR1 is SGHRS and CDR2 YFSETQ. CDR3 in DNA: TGCGCCAGCAGCTTGGAATCCGGGAGTGTAGGGAATGAGCAGTTCTTC. Residues: CASSLESGSVGNEQFF.

The rearrangement joins TRBV5-1 to TRBJ2-1, with 8 nucleotides matching TRBD2. Germline loops: CDR1 SGHRS, CDR2 YFSETQ. The CDR3 has 14 residues. The V gene end was trimmed by 5 bases and the J gene end by 5 bases; junction bases not matched to a gene: 6. CDR3 sequence: CASRSLLADNEQFF. CDR3 nucleotides: TGCGCCAGCAGAAGTTTACTAGCGGACAATGAGCAGTTCTTC.